The rows below give T cell receptor beta chains drawn from one sample of a study of T cell changes during pregnancy in multiple sclerosis. The repertoire was sequenced with immunoSEQ multiplex PCR; TCRdb's copy has only in-frame clones and lacks some. The sample has about 35,000 clones, approximately 89% seen once; the top ten hold 0.75% to 0.9%. The material sequenced was CD4+ T cells from peripheral blood mononuclear cells, taken after pregnancy. The origin of the receptors is a female donor in good health, enrolled as a control in a pregnancy study. Both conserved end residues are part of each CDR3. The D gene is left open where the match is weak. Clone size appears in some rows only: once, few, many, or a class for an expanded clone.

clone size	J gene	V gene	D gene	CDR3 protein
once	TRBJ2-3	TRBV19	TRBD1	CASGTGLGDTQYF
once	TRBJ2-1	TRBV7-6	.	CASSLAPVYNEQFF
.	TRBJ2-3	TRBV7-2	.	CASSLASADTQYF
.	TRBJ2-3	TRBV7-2	.	CASSLDPGTDTQYF
.	TRBJ2-7	TRBV15	TRBD2	CATSRGLAEGEQYF
.	TRBJ1-2	TRBV7-9	.	CASSFLTGGYGYTF
.	TRBJ2-7	TRBV5-4	TRBD1	CASSAGQGRRSYEQYF
.	TRBJ2-7	TRBV5-1	TRBD1	CASRGWAGGSYEQYF
.	TRBJ1-2	TRBV7-8	TRBD1	CASSLGQGWPYGYTF
.	TRBJ2-3	TRBV11-3	TRBD2	CASSLLAGGPDTQYF
.	TRBJ2-3	TRBV28	.	CASSFFDLKTSSTDTQYF
.	TRBJ1-1	TRBV19	TRBD1	CASSIGPGTAEAFF
.	TRBJ1-3	TRBV7-6	TRBD1	CASSPTGGIVSGNTIYF
once	TRBJ2-1	TRBV11-2	.	CASSLGSSLNEQFF
.	TRBJ1-1	TRBV27	TRBD1	CASSSRGRNTEAFF
.	TRBJ2-5	TRBV11-2	TRBD1	CASSSYPSTGEETQYF
.	TRBJ2-7	TRBV7-2	.	CASSPRERGGYEQYF
.	TRBJ2-5	TRBV19	TRBD2	CASSKRIGTTQETQYF
once	TRBJ1-6	TRBV30	.	CAWRATDSCSYNSPLHF
.	TRBJ2-7	TRBV7-9	.	CASRKGEYEQYF
.	TRBJ2-2	TRBV9	TRBD2	CASSAKAGGRTGELFF
once	TRBJ1-1	TRBV9	.	CASSVGARNTEAFF
.	TRBJ2-7	TRBV7-3	TRBD2	CASSLGAGGFHEQYF
.	TRBJ1-6	TRBV4-3	.	CASSQIQGSKSPLHF
.	TRBJ2-3	TRBV29-1	TRBD2	CSVTSGGPDTQYF